Each of the 8 T cell receptor beta chains below was sequenced from the same sample in a study of blood T cell repertoires in COVID-19. Data came from immunoSEQ multiplex PCR; TCRdb stores just in-frame clones and leaves some out. The data contain 250,000 to 300,000 clones, over 75% of them seen just once; the ten biggest clones take up about 1.9%. Input material: PBMCs or T cells enriched from blood (not recorded which). These receptors came from a woman aged 45-65 years who had recovered from COVID-19.

The V and J genes are TRBV30 and TRBJ2-5; no clear D gene. This CDR3 has 13 residues. Germline values: CDR1 GTSNPN, CDR2 SVGIG (reference sequence). Trimming stripped 0 bases from V and 7 bases from J, with 12 bases between. CDR3 loop: CAWSVGLSGTQYF. The CDR3 coding sequence is TGTGCCTGGAGTGTCGGATTATCGGGGACCCAGTACTTC.

The chain recombines TRBV7-2 with TRBJ2-5, with D possibly TRBD1 on 6 matching bases. Trimming left V 5 bases short and J 5 bases short, with 24 bases between. The CDR3 has 17 amino acids. Germline V gene sequence: CDR1 SGHTA, CDR2 FQGNSA. Here the CDR3 reads CASSTPSGTARGETQYF. The CDR3 DNA follows: TGTGCCAGCAGCACCCCCTCGGGAACGGCTAGGGGGGAGACCCAGTACTTC.

J is TRBJ2-3 and V is TRBV7-8; D is possibly TRBD2 (5 bases). Looked up from germline, CDR1 is SGHVS and CDR2 is FQNEAQ. Deletions cut 4 bases from V and 1 base from J, with 18 bases between. The CDR3 is 17 amino acids. CDR3 nucleotides: TGTGCCAGCAGCTCCTATCTGTACTTGGAGGGCACAGATACGCAGTATTTT. It specifies CASSSYLYLEGTDTQYF.

This rearrangement joins TRBV2 to TRBJ1-5; 8 bases fit TRBD1. Germline values: CDR1 SNHLY, CDR2 FYNNEI. The CDR3 totals 15 residues. J gave up 4 bases and V 7 bases, and 9 bases lay outside the gene matches. CDR3 residues: CASKLGTGFNQPQHF. CDR3 in DNA: TGTGCCAGCAAACTTGGGACAGGATTTAATCAGCCCCAGCATTTT.

The V call is TRBV28, the J call TRBJ1-2, with D perhaps matching TRBD1 (5 bases). V gave up 6 bases and J gave up 4 bases, with 18 bases separating them. Per germline, CDR1 MDHEN and CDR2 SYDVKM. The CDR3 covers 15 residues. The CDR3 sequence is CASSTSNDRVYGYTF. The CDR3 DNA is TGTGCCAGCAGCACATCTAACGACAGAGTCTATGGCTACACCTTC.

V is TRBV6-4 and J is TRBJ2-1, with 7 bases identical to TRBD2. V was pared by 1 base and J by 0 bases, with 3 bases of the junction left unmatched. Germline CDR1 reads MRHNA; CDR2 reads SNTAGT. The CDR3 loop spans 16 amino acids. The DNA of the CDR3 is TGTGCCAGCAGTGACTGGCGCGGGGGCTCCTACAATGAGCAGTTCTTC. It codes for CASSDWRGGSYNEQFF.

This chain connects TRBV19 to TRBJ2-7; D is possibly TRBD1 (5 bases). V shed 4 bases and J shed 7 bases, with 11 bases lying between them. The germline CDR1 and CDR2 sequences are LNHDA and SQIVND (reference sequence). This CDR3 has 12 amino acids. The CDR3 bases are TGTGCCAGTAGTAAAAACAGGCGGGAGCAGTACTTC. As protein: CASSKNRREQYF.

The J gene is TRBJ2-2, the V gene TRBV7-9; 14 nucleotides align to TRBD2. This CDR3 has 17 amino acids. With 6 bases clipped from V and 1 base from J, the junction kept 4 bases outside the gene matches. Germline lookup yields CDR1 SEHNR and CDR2 FQNEAQ (reference sequence). CDR3 sequence reads: CASRSGLAGGNTGELFF. The CDR3 nucleotides are TGTGCCAGCAGATCTGGACTAGCGGGAGGGAACACCGGGGAGCTGTTTTTT.